The 5 T cell receptor beta chains listed next were all sequenced from one sample in a study of PD-1 blockade in classical Hodgkin lymphoma. Time point of the sample: cycle 4 day 1 (C4D1), after 6 weeks of nivolumab. All patients relapsed after autologous stem cell transplantation, and brentuximab vedotin exposure varied. Data came from immunoSEQ multiplex PCR; TCRdb stores just in-frame clones and leaves some out. The data contain 43,000 or so clones, around 80% of them singletons. Here the sequenced sample was peripheral blood mononuclear cells (PBMCs), taken before the fourth cycle of nivolumab. These receptors were taken from a human donor with classical Hodgkin lymphoma.

The V gene is TRBV6-5, the J gene TRBJ1-3, with no clear D. Trimming cost V 8 bases and J 6 bases, with 11 bases left between them. Germline-derived CDR1 and CDR2 are MNHEY and SVGAGI. The CDR3 totals 12 residues. This CDR3 is CASHGLENTIYF. CDR3 nucleotide sequence: TGTGCCAGCCATGGCCTGGAAAACACCATATATTTT.

The V gene is TRBV11-2, the J gene TRBJ1-4, with D possibly TRBD1 on 5 matching bases. CDR1 and CDR2 from the germline V gene are SGHAT and FQNNGV. The CDR3 runs to 18 residues. V was pared by 3 bases and J by 4 bases, with 21 bases between. CDR3 region: CASSLAPGAGLSNEKLFF. In DNA form, the CDR3 reads TGTGCCAGCAGCTTGGCACCAGGTGCGGGGCTGAGTAATGAAAAACTGTTTTTT. The entire variable domain, with the rest obtained from reference TRBV11-2 and TRBJ1-4, is as follows: EAGVAQSPRYKIIEKRQSVAFWCNPISGHATLYWYQQILGQGPKLLIQFQNNGVVDDSQLPKDRFSAERLKGVDSTLKIQPAKLEDSAVYLCASSLAPGAGLSNEKLFFGSGTQLSVL.

This chain uses TRBV27 with TRBJ1-6; 9 bases align to TRBD1. Trimming cost V 6 bases and J 8 bases; bases outside gene matches: 5. The CDR3 contains 14 residues. Germline V gene data show CDR1 as MNHEY and CDR2 as SMNVEV (reference sequence). The CDR3: CASRLTGGDSPLHF. Here the CDR3 DNA reads TGTGCCAGCAGACTGACAGGGGGAGATTCACCCCTCCACTTT.

The chain links TRBV4-3 to TRBJ1-2, with a tentative D call TRBD1 (6 bases). CDR3 length equals 15 residues. Per germline, CDR1 LGHNA and CDR2 YSLEER. The ends were cut back, 0 bases at V and 7 bases at J, with 15 bases in the middle. CDR3 residues: CASSQDFGQRSGYTF. Written as DNA, the CDR3 is TGCGCCAGCAGCCAAGATTTTGGACAGCGCTCTGGCTACACCTTC.

The rearrangement links TRBV20-1 to TRBJ1-1; D gene unclear. This CDR3 comprises 11 residues. Germline CDR1 reads DFQATT; CDR2 reads SNEGSKA (reference sequence). Trimming removed 3 bases from V and 7 bases from J, with 9 bases in between. The CDR3 coding sequence is TGCAGTGCTAGGCAAGCCGGTGAAGCTTTCTTT. As protein: CSARQAGEAFF.